This TCR beta chain was identified during a study of PD-1 blockade in classical Hodgkin lymphoma. Overall study: Every 2 weeks, patients got 3 mg/kg intravenous nivolumab. Findings and caveats of the study: Relapsed/refractory patients reportedly had the lowest baseline TCR diversity, below newly diagnosed patients, who were below healthy donors. A significant rise in TCR diversity by C4D1 was seen for CD4+ but not CD8+ cells. The diversity seen at baseline in complete responders resembled that of newly diagnosed patients.

Every patient was affected by relapse after autologous stem cell transplantation, while exposure to brentuximab vedotin was not uniform. Notes on this clone: The antigen is undetermined.

Germline assignment: CDR1 SGHVS and CDR2 FQNEAQ. The V and J ends lost 1 base and 5 bases respectively, with 11 bases between them. The CDR3 runs to 14 residues. Only in-frame clones appear in the TCRdb table, and some are missing; sequencing was by immunoSEQ multiplex PCR. The sample has over 85,000 clones; more than 80% are singletons. This TCR was sampled from a human donor with classical Hodgkin lymphoma. Sequencing was performed on peripheral blood mononuclear cells (PBMCs), taken before the second cycle of nivolumab. The chain has TRBV7-8 and TRBJ2-5; no clear D gene. The CDR3, as DNA: TGTGCCAGCAGCTTAGGGCCTGCGCAGGAGACCCAGTACTTC. It encodes CASSLGPAQETQYF.